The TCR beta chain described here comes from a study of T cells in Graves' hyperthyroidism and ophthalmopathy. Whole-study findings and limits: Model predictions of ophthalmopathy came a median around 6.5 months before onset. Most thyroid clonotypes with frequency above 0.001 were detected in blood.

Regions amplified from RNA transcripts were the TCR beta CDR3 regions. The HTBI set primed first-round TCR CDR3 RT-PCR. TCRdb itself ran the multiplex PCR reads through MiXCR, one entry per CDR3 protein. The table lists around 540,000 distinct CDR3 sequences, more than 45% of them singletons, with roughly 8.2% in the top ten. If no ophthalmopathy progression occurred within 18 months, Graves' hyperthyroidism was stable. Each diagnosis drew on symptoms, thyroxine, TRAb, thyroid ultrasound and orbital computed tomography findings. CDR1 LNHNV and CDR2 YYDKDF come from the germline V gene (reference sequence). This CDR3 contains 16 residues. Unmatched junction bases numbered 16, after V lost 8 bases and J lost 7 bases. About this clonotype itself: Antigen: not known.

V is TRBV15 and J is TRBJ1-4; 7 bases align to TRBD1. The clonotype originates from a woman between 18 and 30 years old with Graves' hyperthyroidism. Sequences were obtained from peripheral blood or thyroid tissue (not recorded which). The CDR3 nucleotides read TGTGCCACCTCAGCCGGAACCTTACAGGGGAGTGAAAAACTGTTTTTT. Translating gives CATSAGTLQGSEKLFF.